These 13 T cell receptor beta chains share one sample of origin, sequenced in a study of CXCR3-negative and CXCR3-positive naive CD8 T cells. It was by 5' RACE with UMI labels that the TRB cDNA libraries were prepared. TCRdb derives one entry per CDR3 protein from the 5' RACE reads, leaving out DNA. The listing records fewer than 95,000 distinct CDR3 sequences. Sequencing was carried out using naive CXCR3- CD8+ T cells from blood. Subset of the sample: CD45RO-CCR7+CD27+CD95- naive CD8+ T cells lacking CXCR3 (TNR3-). The receptor set was obtained from a human donor in good health. Some clones in this sample may be carry-over from other donors' samples.

The genes are TRBV19 and TRBJ2-1; TCRdb outputs TRBD1, but without DNA this stays unchecked. CDR1 is LNHDA and CDR2 is SQIVND in the germline V gene (reference sequence). This CDR3 region has 13 residues. This CDR3 is CASRAGGYNEQFF.

The rearrangement uses TRBV29-1 and TRBJ1-3. The germline V gene encodes CDR1 SQVTM and CDR2 ANQGSEA. This CDR3 has 13 residues. The CDR3 reads CSVEVPSGNTIYF.

The chain joins TRBV28 to TRBJ1-1; TCRdb names TRBD1, which stays unverified in the absence of DNA. Germline CDR1 and CDR2: MDHEN and SYDVKM. The CDR3 loop spans 15 amino acids. This CDR3 is CASRESGGDNTEAFF.

This chain joins TRBV18 and TRBJ2-1; the TRBD2 assignment by TCRdb is unverifiable without DNA. Germline V gene lookup returns CDR1 KGHSH and CDR2 LQKENI. This CDR3 has 16 amino acids. The chain's CDR3 is CASSPEAGLAGNEQFF. Drawing the rest from reference TRBV18 and TRBJ2-1, the complete variable domain is NAGVMQNPRHLVRRRGQEARLRCSPMKGHSHVYWYRQLPEEGLKFMVYLQKENIIDESGMPKERFSAEFPKEGPSILRIQQVVRGDSAAYFCASSPEAGLAGNEQFFGPGTRLTVL.

Here the CDR3 reads CASSPLPGREMNTEAFF. The V gene is TRBV6-5, the J gene TRBJ1-1; absent DNA, TCRdb's TRBD1 call cannot be checked. The germline V gene encodes CDR1 MNHEY and CDR2 SVGAGI. There are 17 residues in the CDR3.

The genes are TRBV20-1 and TRBJ2-5; the TCRdb call, TRBD2, lacks DNA for checking. The germline gives CDR1 DFQATT, CDR2 SNEGSKA (reference sequence). CDR3 length: 14 residues. This chain's CDR3 is CSATGTSGQETQYF.

The CDR3 loop is CSATVGGGGTGELFF. The chain carries TRBV29-1 and TRBJ2-2; TCRdb outputs TRBD2, but without DNA this stays unchecked. CDR3 length: 15 residues. Germline-derived CDR1 and CDR2 are SQVTM and ANQGSEA.

The chain links TRBV7-9 to TRBJ2-3; the D call of TRBD1 rests on TCRdb alone, since no DNA is present to check it. The CDR3 has 18 amino acids. Germline-derived CDR1 and CDR2 are SEHNR and FQNEAQ (reference sequence). The CDR3 here is CASSFSPGEGTFTDTQYF. Looking up the rest from reference TRBV7-9 and TRBJ2-3 gives the full variable domain: DTGVSQNPRHKITKRGQNVTFRCDPISEHNRLYWYRQTLGQGPEFLTYFQNEAQLEKSRLLSDRFSAERPKGSFSTLEIQRTEQGDSAMYLCASSFSPGEGTFTDTQYFGPGTRLTVL.

The V gene is TRBV29-1, the J gene TRBJ2-2. Per the germline V gene, CDR1 is SQVTM and CDR2 is ANQGSEA. This CDR3 contains 12 residues. The CDR3 protein is CSVVADTGELFF.

The chain carries TRBV28 and TRBJ1-5. This CDR3 is 13 amino acids long. The germline CDR1 and CDR2 sequences are MDHEN and SYDVKM. Here the CDR3 reads CASSLGSRPPQHF.

This chain uses TRBV28 with TRBJ1-4. There are 14 residues in the CDR3. Germline V gene lookup returns CDR1 MDHEN and CDR2 SYDVKM. The CDR3 here is CASSRLSANEKLFF.

The chain is built from TRBV30 and TRBJ1-2; the TRBD1 assignment by TCRdb is unverifiable without DNA. The CDR3 is 13 amino acids. Germline lookup yields CDR1 GTSNPN and CDR2 SVGIG (reference sequence). CDR3 region: CAWSVLRDSGYTF.

CDR3 in amino acids: CSVEGGGELDEQYF. The chain links TRBV29-1 to TRBJ2-7; TCRdb picks TRBD1, but there is no DNA to check that call. This CDR3 spans 14 amino acids. Germline CDR1 and CDR2: SQVTM and ANQGSEA.